This T cell receptor beta chain was captured by sequencing in a study of blood T cells in healthy people across ages. Germline lookup yields CDR1 SGHDN and CDR2 FVKESK. The CDR3 extends over 13 amino acids. PCR was performed a second time for about 6 to 11 cycles using a sample-barcoded 5' primer and a J-beta primer mix. Every sample gave at least 3 million paired-end reads containing CDR3. TCRdb re-called the 5' RACE reads through MiXCR, storing one row per CDR3 protein. The table shows roughly 1.4 million distinct CDR3 sequences, with approximately 63% occurring only once. Notes on the study in general: Researchers said unsorted PBMCs prevented a conclusive naive versus antigen-experienced comparison.

About this clonotype itself: The antigen is not known.

The chain links TRBV14 to TRBJ2-7; maybe TRBD2 (6 bases). The DNA end is a closer match to TRBJ2-5, so the J assignment may be wrong. Input material: blood. The source of this sequence is a man between 18 and 29 years old in good health. The CDR3 nucleotides are TGTGCCAGCAGCCAAGAGAGGCGGGGGACCCAGTACTTC. It yields the protein CASSQERRGTQYF.